These 19 T cell receptor beta chains share one sample of origin, sequenced in a study of shared clonotypes between healthy human individuals. CD45RO-negative cells were positively selected for CCR7, leaving out terminally differentiated effector memory CD45RA+ cells. Sequencing was performed with immunoSEQ multiplex PCR; in TCRdb, only in-frame clones are kept and a portion is missing. Seen here are around 2,000,000 clones, more than 85% observed once, and the top ten hold over 1.5%. The source material was naive CD8+ T cells from PBMCs. Receptor source: a man aged 18 to 30 in good health. Some clones in this sample may be carry-over from other donors' samples.

The chain carries TRBV10-3 and TRBJ2-2, with 8 bases lining up with TRBD1. Germline CDR1 is ENHRY and CDR2 is SYGVKD. Trimming took 8 bases from V and 6 from J; bases not matched to a gene: 14. The CDR3 runs 16 residues. CDR3 nucleotides: TGTGCCATCGGAACTGGACAGGGACATATCGCCGGGGAGCTGTTTTTT. It encodes CAIGTGQGHIAGELFF.

The chain links TRBV30 to TRBJ1-4, with D maybe TRBD1 (6 bases). V gave up 0 bases and J gave up 7 bases, with 18 bases separating them. Germline V gene lookup returns CDR1 GTSNPN and CDR2 SVGIG (reference sequence). The CDR3 extends over 16 amino acids. This CDR3 is CAWSVPTRGRGEKLFF. The CDR3 DNA follows: TGTGCCTGGAGTGTCCCAACCAGGGGACGGGGTGAAAAACTGTTTTTT.

This chain uses TRBV7-6 with TRBJ2-5; D gene ambiguous. The CDR3 length is 15 residues. The V gene's germline CDR1 is SGHVS and CDR2 FNYEAQ. V was cut by 5 bases and J by 1 base, with 14 bases left in between. The CDR3 DNA sequence: TGTGCCAGCAGCCCCCCACCCCTGCTCCAAGAGACCCAGTACTTC. Translation gives CASSPPPLLQETQYF.

The V and J genes are TRBV10-3 and TRBJ2-1, with a possible D match to TRBD2 (6 bases). The CDR3 is 16 residues long. CDR1 is ENHRY and CDR2 is SYGVKD in the germline V gene. Trimming cost V 0 bases and J 7 bases, with 16 bases left between them. CDR3 in amino acids: CAISESWVGRGNEQFF. The CDR3 DNA follows: TGTGCCATCAGTGAGTCGTGGGTCGGGAGAGGAAATGAGCAGTTCTTC.

V is TRBV7-9 and J is TRBJ2-7; D is undetermined. The germline V gene has CDR1 SEHNR and CDR2 FQNEAQ (reference sequence). Trimming took off 0 bases at V and 0 bases at J, with 9 bases between the two ends. The CDR3 is made up of 15 amino acids. CDR3 in amino acids: CASSLAGKTSYEQYF. The CDR3 coding sequence is TGTGCCAGCAGCTTAGCGGGCAAAACCTCCTACGAGCAGTACTTC. Together with reference TRBV7-9 and TRBJ2-7, the CDR3 gives the full variable domain: DTGVSQNPRHKITKRGQNVTFRCDPISEHNRLYWYRQTLGQGPEFLTYFQNEAQLEKSRLLSDRFSAERPKGSFSTLEIQRTEQGDSAMYLCASSLAGKTSYEQYFGPGTRLTVT.

This clone was recorded a few times. The chain joins TRBV27 to TRBJ1-5, with D unresolved. The CDR3 is made up of 12 amino acids. Germline V CDR1 and CDR2: MNHEY, SMNVEV (reference sequence). V shed 4 bases and J shed 7 bases, with 8 bases lying between them. CDR3 amino acids: CASSYPGQPQHF. In nucleotides, the CDR3 is TGTGCCAGCAGTTATCCGGGGCAGCCCCAGCATTTT.

As regards this clone: The sample contains more than one DNA sequence encoding this CDR3. The chain couples TRBV7-9 to TRBJ2-7; TRBD1 aligns across 9 bases. The germline V gene encodes CDR1 SEHNR and CDR2 FQNEAQ (reference sequence). V shed 4 bases, J shed 3 bases, and the junction held 4 bases outside the gene matches. The CDR3 extends over 14 amino acids. The CDR3, as DNA: TGTGCCAGCAGCTATCCGGGACAGGGCTACGAGCAGTACTTC. This encodes CASSYPGQGYEQYF.

This chain joins TRBV5-1 and TRBJ1-1; no definite D call. Germline CDR1 reads SGHRS; CDR2 reads YFSETQ. The CDR3 length is 12 residues. V gave up 5 bases and J gave up 11 bases, with 16 bases separating them. CDR3 region: CASSQDRMGAFF. The CDR3 DNA reads as TGCGCCAGCAGTCAGGATCGGATGGGGGCTTTCTTT. Full variable domain (missing parts from reference TRBV5-1 and TRBJ1-1): KAGVTQTPRYLIKTRGQQVTLSCSPISGHRSVSWYQQTPGQGLQFLFEYFSETQRNKGNFPGRFSGRQFSNSRSEMNVSTLELGDSALYLCASSQDRMGAFFGQGTRLTVV.

This clone was detected a few times. The chain is built from TRBV5-1 and TRBJ1-4; 7 positions match TRBD1. Germline-derived CDR1 and CDR2 are SGHRS and YFSETQ. The ends lost 2 bases at V and 10 bases at J; junction bases unmatched: 5. CDR3 length equals 13 residues. The CDR3 spells CASSFDREGKLFF. CDR3 DNA: TGCGCCAGCAGCTTCGACAGGGAGGGAAAACTGTTTTTT.

J is TRBJ1-6 and V is TRBV10-3; D is unresolved. Germline CDR1 and CDR2: ENHRY and SYGVKD. The V gene lost 6 bases and the J gene lost 4 bases, with 10 bases spanning the gap. The CDR3 runs 14 residues. The CDR3 sequence: CAISPGIYNSPLHF. The CDR3 DNA is TGTGCCATCAGCCCCGGGATTTATAATTCACCCCTCCACTTT.

This chain connects TRBV27 to TRBJ2-7; 8 positions match TRBD2. The CDR3 has 17 amino acids. V trimming: 0 bases; J trimming: 2 bases; junction bases outside the gene matches: 9. From germline, CDR1 is MNHEY and CDR2 SMNVEV (reference sequence). CDR3 sequence: CASSLSALAGFPYEQYF. CDR3 DNA: TGTGCCAGCAGTTTATCGGCTCTAGCGGGTTTCCCCTACGAGCAGTACTTC.

V is TRBV7-9 and J is TRBJ2-1; D might be TRBD2 (5 bases). CDR1 is SEHNR, CDR2 FQNEAQ, per germline (reference sequence). CDR3 length: 14 residues. The germline V and J ends were trimmed by 6 bases and 0 bases, with 9 bases remaining between them. CDR3 loop: CASSEGHSYNEQFF. The CDR3 DNA is TGTGCCAGCAGTGAGGGTCACTCCTACAATGAGCAGTTCTTC.

This chain connects TRBV27 to TRBJ1-4, with a possible D match to TRBD1 (6 bases). CDR3 length: 18 residues. Germline lookup yields CDR1 MNHEY and CDR2 SMNVEV (reference sequence). Trimming pared 4 bases from V and 5 bases from J, leaving 23 bases between. The CDR3 loop is CASSSQHPRTVQNEKLFF. The CDR3 DNA reads TGTGCCAGCAGTTCCCAGCATCCCCGGACAGTACAAAATGAAAAACTGTTTTTT. Full variable domain (missing parts from reference TRBV27 and TRBJ1-4): EAQVTQNPRYLITVTGKKLTVTCSQNMNHEYMSWYRQDPGLGLRQIYYSMNVEVTDKGDVPEGYKVSRKEKRNFPLILESPSPNQTSLYFCASSSQHPRTVQNEKLFFGSGTQLSVL.

For the CDR3, the DNA is TGTGCCAGCAGCGCCGCTAGCGGACCCTTCTACAATGAGCAGTTCTTC. Protein sequence: CASSAASGPFYNEQFF. The chain uses TRBV7-6 and TRBJ2-1; 7 bases line up with TRBD2. With V trimmed by 5 bases and J by 3 bases, 10 bases remained unmatched. The CDR3 length is 16 residues. Germline CDR1 is SGHVS and CDR2 is FNYEAQ.

Notes on this clone: In the same sample, other DNA sequences code for this CDR3. The rearrangement joins TRBV7-9 to TRBJ2-7, with D possibly matching TRBD1 (5 bases). V lost 3 bases, J lost 5 bases, and 8 bases lay in between. Germline-derived CDR1 and CDR2 are SEHNR and FQNEAQ (reference sequence). This CDR3 is built from 12 residues. Written as DNA, the CDR3 is TGTGCCAGCAGCTTGCAGGGAAACGAGCAGTACTTC. Translation: CASSLQGNEQYF.

V gene TRBV14 combines with J gene TRBJ2-7; maybe TRBD2 (5 bases). Germline values: CDR1 SGHDN, CDR2 FVKESK. There are 16 residues in the CDR3. Trimming removed 2 bases at V and 2 bases at J, with 16 bases between. The CDR3 loop is CASSQNDGMGTYEQYF. In DNA, the CDR3 is TGTGCCAGCAGCCAAAATGACGGGATGGGTACCTACGAGCAGTACTTC.

On this clone: Other nucleotide sequences in the sample specify the same CDR3. The chain links TRBV27 to TRBJ2-1; D not resolved. The CDR3 contains 11 residues. CDR1 and CDR2 (germline): MNHEY, SMNVEV (reference sequence). The V gene lost 1 base and the J gene lost 9 bases, with 4 bases spanning the gap. The CDR3: CASSLYGEQFF. For the CDR3, the DNA is TGTGCCAGCAGTTTATATGGTGAGCAGTTCTTC.

The chain employs TRBV15 and TRBJ2-7; D may be TRBD1 (5 bases). V was trimmed by 2 bases and J by 1 base, leaving 9 bases between them. The CDR3 is made up of 14 amino acids. Germline V lookup: CDR1 LNHNV, CDR2 YYDKDF (reference sequence). Here the CDR3 reads CATSRSTGSYEQYF. In DNA, the CDR3 is TGTGCCACCAGCAGATCCACAGGATCCTACGAGCAGTACTTC.

The chain combines TRBV4-1 with TRBJ2-1; 8 nucleotides agree with TRBD2. CDR3 length equals 18 residues. The J segment lost 2 bases and the V segment lost 4 bases, leaving 13 bases of the junction unmatched. Germline loops: CDR1 MGHRA, CDR2 YSYEKL. CDR3 in DNA: TGCGCCAGCAGCCCCTCTGGGCGTTTAGCGGGGACCTACAATGAGCAGTTCTTC. It is translated as CASSPSGRLAGTYNEQFF.